The 15 T cell receptor beta chains presented below share a single source sample, sequenced in a study of blood T cell repertoires in COVID-19. Profiled with immunoSEQ multiplex PCR; TCRdb holds only in-frame clones, not every one. This table holds around 190,000 clones, about 79% found once. The sequenced sample was peripheral blood. The receptors here all came from a human donor in a cohort sampled during active COVID-19.

This chain uses TRBV18 with TRBJ2-1; D is perhaps TRBD2 (5 bases). The CDR3 has 17 residues. Germline V CDR1 and CDR2: KGHSH, LQKENI. V lost 2 bases and J 2 bases, leaving 16 bases between the germline ends. The CDR3 nucleotides are TGTGCCAGCTCACCAGTATCGGGAAATGCAGCCTACAATGAGCAGTTCTTC. Translated: CASSPVSGNAAYNEQFF.

J is TRBJ2-4 and V is TRBV14; no firm D call. Germline lookup yields CDR1 SGHDN and CDR2 FVKESK. V was clipped by 5 bases and J by 13 bases, with 18 bases between them. CDR3 length equals 13 residues. CDR3 coding DNA: TGTGCCAGCAGCGAATTTAGGCAAACGAGGCAGTACTTC. Translation: CASSEFRQTRQYF.

This chain joins TRBV27 and TRBJ1-4; 7 nucleotides align to TRBD1. Germline V gene data show CDR1 as MNHEY and CDR2 as SMNVEV (reference sequence). The CDR3 runs 14 residues. The junction had 6 bases not matched to a gene; V was cut back by 7 bases and J by 4 bases. Written as DNA, the CDR3 is TGTGCCAGCACCCGGTGGGACAGTAATGAAAAACTGTTTTTT. This codes for CASTRWDSNEKLFF.

The CDR3 DNA follows: TGTGCCAGCTTGTTCGCGGGAGTCCCCTACGAGCAGTACTTC. As protein: CASLFAGVPYEQYF. V is TRBV6-5 and J is TRBJ2-7; 7 nucleotides align to TRBD2. The CDR3 is 14 amino acids. Germline lookup yields CDR1 MNHEY and CDR2 SVGAGI. The V gene end was trimmed by 8 bases and the J gene end by 2 bases; junction bases not matched to a gene: 9.

The chain uses TRBV5-4 and TRBJ2-5, with D perhaps matching TRBD2 (5 bases). V dropped 3 bases and J dropped 0 bases, with 6 bases sitting between them. The CDR3 runs 13 residues. Looked up from germline, CDR1 is SGHNT and CDR2 is YYREEE (reference sequence). The CDR3 coding sequence is TGTGCCAGCAGCTGGAGGAACCAAGAGACCCAGTACTTC. Its protein is CASSWRNQETQYF.

This clone was found once. The chain carries TRBV19 and TRBJ1-2, with a weak D call TRBD1 (5 bases). Trimming left V 10 bases short and J 8 bases short, with 20 bases between. The CDR3 is 13 amino acids. Germline CDR1 LNHDA, CDR2 SQIVND (reference sequence). This CDR3 reads CATRSPGVGGYTF. CDR3 nucleotides: TGTGCCACCCGAAGTCCGGGGGTAGGCGGCTACACCTTC.

This chain connects TRBV27 to TRBJ2-1, with 7 positions matching TRBD1. The CDR3 covers 15 residues. Trimming removed 6 bases from V and 0 bases from J; junction bases left unmatched: 5. Germline CDR1 MNHEY, CDR2 SMNVEV (reference sequence). In DNA, the CDR3 is TGTGCCAGCAGCTACAGGGGCGGCTCCTACAATGAGCAGTTCTTC. It is translated as CASSYRGGSYNEQFF.

The chain combines TRBV7-7 with TRBJ2-1; no definite D call. The CDR3 has 13 amino acids. Germline V gives CDR1 SSHAT, CDR2 FNYEAQ (reference sequence). Deletions cut 0 bases from V and 5 bases from J, with 5 bases between. For the CDR3, the DNA is TGTGCCAGCAGCTTAGCCGAGAACAATGAGCAGTTCTTC. Its protein product is CASSLAENNEQFF.

The chain links TRBV28 to TRBJ2-6; possibly TRBD1 for D (5 bases). The germline gives CDR1 MDHEN, CDR2 SYDVKM. With 3 bases removed from V and 4 bases from J, the gap between germline ends came to 10 bases. The CDR3 extends over 15 amino acids. The CDR3 nucleotides read TGTGCCAGCAGTTTTATGGGGCGAGGGGCCAACGTCCTGACTTTC. It codes for CASSFMGRGANVLTF. Complete variable domain (other parts from reference TRBV28 and TRBJ2-6): DVKVTQSSRYLVKRTGEKVFLECVQDMDHENMFWYRQDPGLGLRLIYFSYDVKMKEKGDIPEGYSVSREKKERFSLILESASTNQTSMYLCASSFMGRGANVLTFGAGSRLTVL.

The CDR3 is CASSWGTGGSGNTIYF. DNA of the CDR3: TGTGCCAGCAGTTGGGGGACAGGGGGCTCTGGAAACACCATATATTTT. The J gene is TRBJ1-3, the V gene TRBV28, with 11 bases aligning to TRBD1. This CDR3 has 16 residues. With 4 bases clipped from V and 0 bases from J, the junction kept 2 bases outside the gene matches. Germline values: CDR1 MDHEN, CDR2 SYDVKM. The entire variable domain, with the rest obtained from reference TRBV28 and TRBJ1-3, is as follows: DVKVTQSSRYLVKRTGEKVFLECVQDMDHENMFWYRQDPGLGLRLIYFSYDVKMKEKGDIPEGYSVSREKKERFSLILESASTNQTSMYLCASSWGTGGSGNTIYFGEGSWLTVV.

This chain links TRBV5-1 with TRBJ2-1, with D tentatively TRBD1 (7 bases). The germline CDR1 and CDR2 sequences are SGHRS and YFSETQ. The ends were cut back, 7 bases at V and 9 bases at J, with 11 bases in the middle. The CDR3 consists of 11 residues. The CDR3 DNA sequence: TGCGCCAGCGGCCAGGGGGGTGAGCAGTTCTTC. This translates into CASGQGGEQFF.

The rearrangement links TRBV29-1 to TRBJ2-2; 9 nucleotides agree with TRBD2. V dropped 3 bases and J dropped 8; count of bases not matched to a gene: 13. The CDR3 has 16 residues. Germline V gene sequence: CDR1 SQVTM, CDR2 ANQGSEA. The CDR3 region is CSVEAPGTSLGGELFF. The CDR3 DNA is TGCAGCGTTGAGGCCCCCGGGACTAGCTTGGGGGGGGAGCTGTTTTTT.

V and J are TRBV19 and TRBJ2-7, with 10 nucleotides matching TRBD2. The CDR3 contains 16 residues. V was pared by 6 bases and J by 6 bases, with 14 bases of the junction left unmatched. The V gene's germline CDR1 is LNHDA and CDR2 SQIVND (reference sequence). CDR3 sequence: CASSSKPGLASLEQYF. The DNA of the CDR3 is TGTGCCAGTAGCAGTAAACCGGGACTAGCGTCTCTCGAGCAGTACTTC.

The chain has TRBV20-1 and TRBJ2-7; D might be TRBD2 (5 bases). This CDR3 is 14 amino acids long. Trimming left V 3 bases short and J 2 bases short, with 14 bases between. CDR1 is DFQATT and CDR2 is SNEGSKA in the germline V gene (reference sequence). CDR3 coding DNA: TGCAGTGCTAGTATTCCTAGCCTAGCCTACGAGCAGTACTTC. Protein: CSASIPSLAYEQYF.

This chain connects TRBV10-1 to TRBJ2-7; no clear D gene. This CDR3 has 12 amino acids. V shed 4 bases and J shed 2 bases, with 6 bases lying between them. The germline CDR1 and CDR2 sequences are WNHNN and SYGVQD (reference sequence). The CDR3 here is CASSGSPYEQYF. Written as DNA, the CDR3 is TGCGCCAGCAGTGGGAGCCCCTACGAGCAGTACTTC.